Each of the 9 T cell receptor beta chains below was sequenced from the same sample in a study of identical twins. TCRdb ran MiXCR on the 5' RACE reads and lists one entry per CDR3 protein. This table holds under 900,000 distinct CDR3 sequences, around an eighth found once. These data also formed part of another study, on yellow fever vaccine responses in identical twins.

Sample: PBMCs. Every receptor here comes from a woman in her late teens or twenties in good health.

The sample holds many counts of this clonotype. V gene TRBV5-1 combines with J gene TRBJ2-7; 9 nucleotides match TRBD1. Germline values: CDR1 SGHRS, CDR2 YFSETQ. This CDR3 comprises 15 residues. V shed 2 bases, J shed 3 bases, and the junction held 6 bases outside the gene matches. The CDR3 DNA sequence: TGCGCCAGCAGCTTTACGACAGGGGGTAGCTACGAGCAGTACTTC. Translated, it gives CASSFTTGGSYEQYF. Variable domain in full (rest from reference TRBV5-1 and TRBJ2-7): KAGVTQTPRYLIKTRGQQVTLSCSPISGHRSVSWYQQTPGQGLQFLFEYFSETQRNKGNFPGRFSGRQFSNSRSEMNVSTLELGDSALYLCASSFTTGGSYEQYFGPGTRLTVT.

V gene TRBV3-1 combines with J gene TRBJ2-2; D uncertain. There are 14 residues in the CDR3. Between the trimmed V and J ends, which lost 1 base and 3 bases, there was a span of 6 bases. CDR1 and CDR2 from the germline V gene are LGHDT and YNNKEL (reference sequence). This CDR3 is CASSQARYTGELFF. The CDR3 DNA reads TGTGCCAGCAGCCAAGCACGATACACCGGGGAGCTGTTTTTT.

The gene calls are TRBV5-1 and TRBJ2-2, with a weak D call TRBD1 (5 bases). Germline CDR1 SGHRS, CDR2 YFSETQ. The CDR3 runs 16 residues. Trimming cost V 0 bases and J 7 bases, with 16 bases left between them. CDR3 sequence (DNA): TGCGCCAGCAGCTTGGCAGGGCTGGCCCGCGTCGGGGAGCTGTTTTTT. This sequence encodes CASSLAGLARVGELFF.

The V and J genes are TRBV6-1 and TRBJ1-1; D ambiguous. The CDR3 is made up of 14 amino acids. V was shortened by 6 bases and J by 1 base, with 12 bases between the two germline ends. CDR1 MNHNS and CDR2 SASEGT come from the germline V gene. CDR3 amino acids: CASRLLQKNTEAFF. CDR3 sequence (DNA): TGTGCCAGCAGACTCCTCCAGAAGAACACTGAAGCTTTCTTT.

This clonotype has more than one count but fewer than ten. V gene TRBV7-9 combines with J gene TRBJ2-1; D remains ambiguous. V dropped 2 bases and J dropped 6 bases, with 8 bases sitting between them. Germline CDR1 reads SEHNR; CDR2 reads FQNEAQ (reference sequence). The CDR3 runs 13 residues. This CDR3 reads CASSLLFRNEQFF. CDR3 sequence (DNA): TGTGCCAGCAGCTTACTCTTCCGCAATGAGCAGTTCTTC.

The chain joins TRBV13 to TRBJ2-7; TRBD2 matches 11 bases. Germline V gene lookup returns CDR1 PRHDT and CDR2 FYEKMQ (reference sequence). The CDR3 is made up of 18 amino acids. With 1 base clipped from V and 7 bases from J, the junction kept 15 bases outside the gene matches. The CDR3 region is CASSLVASGRSPIGEQYF. The CDR3 DNA is TGTGCCAGCAGCTTAGTGGCTAGCGGGAGGAGCCCAATTGGGGAGCAGTACTTC.

This chain links TRBV9 with TRBJ2-1, with D uncertain. V was pared by 7 bases and J by 8 bases, with 10 bases between. Germline lookup yields CDR1 SGDLS and CDR2 YYNGEE. CDR3 length equals 11 residues. CDR3 nucleotide sequence: TGTGCCAGCGGAGAGTTTGATGAGCAGTTCTTC. This translates into CASGEFDEQFF.

There are a few counts of this clonotype. The rearrangement links TRBV4-1 to TRBJ2-1; 8 nucleotides agree with TRBD2. V was clipped by 1 base and J by 9 bases; unmatched bases: 5. Germline assignment: CDR1 MGHRA and CDR2 YSYEKL. The CDR3 runs 14 residues. The CDR3 DNA sequence: TGCGCCAGCAGCCAAGCCGGGAGGGCCGGTGAGCAGTTCTTC. Translation gives CASSQAGRAGEQFF.

Of note for this clonotype: A read error may produce the germline difference seen at one junction end. The gene calls are TRBV9 and TRBJ2-1, with 12 bases matching TRBD2. The CDR3 contains 16 residues. Germline V gene data show CDR1 as SGDLS and CDR2 as YYNGEE. This CDR3 is CASSVALLAGGNGQFF. In DNA, the CDR3 is TGTGCCAGCAGCGTAGCTCTACTAGCGGGGGGAAATGGGCAGTTCTTC. Full variable domain (rest looked up from reference TRBV9 and TRBJ2-1): DSGVTQTPKHLITATGQRVTLRCSPRSGDLSVYWYQQSLDQGLQFLIQYYNGEERAKGNILERFSAQQFPDLHSELNLSSLELGDSALYFCASSVALLAGGNGQFFGPGTRLTVL.